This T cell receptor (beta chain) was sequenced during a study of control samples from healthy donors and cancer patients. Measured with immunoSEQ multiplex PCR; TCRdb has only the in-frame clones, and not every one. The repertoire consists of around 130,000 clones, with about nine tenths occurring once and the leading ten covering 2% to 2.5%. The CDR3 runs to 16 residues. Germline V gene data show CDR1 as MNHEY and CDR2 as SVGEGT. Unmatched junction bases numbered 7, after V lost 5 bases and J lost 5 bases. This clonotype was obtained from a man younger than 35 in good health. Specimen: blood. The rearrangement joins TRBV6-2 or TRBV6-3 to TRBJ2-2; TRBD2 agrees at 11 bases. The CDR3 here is CASSPSGLAATGELFF. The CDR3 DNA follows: TGTGCCAGCAGTCCCTCGGGACTAGCGGCTACCGGGGAGCTGTTTTTT.